These 15 T cell receptor beta chains share one sample of origin, sequenced in a study of cytomegalovirus exposure and HLA in healthy donors. Researchers ran the PCR with 60 Vbeta and 13 Jbeta primers. Repertoires were generated with immunoSEQ multiplex PCR, while TCRdb's copy carries only in-frame clones and drops some. Of 200,000 or so clones in the sample, approximately 82% are singletons; the top ten hold 0.63%. The sample was PBMCs. The source of these receptors is a man aged 18 to 29 in good health and CMV-seronegative.

This clone was seen just once. The V and J genes are TRBV4-1 and TRBJ2-2; tentatively, D is TRBD2 (6 bases). Germline lookup yields CDR1 MGHRA and CDR2 YSYEKL. V shed 4 bases and J shed 7 bases, with 13 bases lying between them. This CDR3 comprises 14 residues. The CDR3 DNA reads as TGCGCCAGCAGCCCGCTAGCGTCAGGCGGGGAGCTGTTTTTT. It encodes CASSPLASGGELFF.

The V and J genes are TRBV14 and TRBJ1-1, with TRBD1 identical over 7 bases. The J segment lost 1 base and the V segment lost 5 bases, leaving 7 bases of the junction unmatched. This CDR3 comprises 15 residues. Germline V CDR1 and CDR2: SGHDN, FVKESK. The CDR3 region is CASSAGQRPNTEAFF. The CDR3 region has the DNA TGTGCCAGCAGCGCGGGACAGCGACCGAACACTGAAGCTTTCTTT.

V gene TRBV5-4 combines with J gene TRBJ1-3; the D gene is possibly TRBD1 (6 bases). Germline V gene data show CDR1 as SGHNT and CDR2 as YYREEE (reference sequence). This CDR3 has 12 residues. V lost 7 bases, J lost 4 bases, and 9 bases lay in between. This CDR3 is CASGQGGNTIYF. The CDR3 DNA sequence: TGTGCCAGCGGGCAGGGGGGAAACACCATATATTTT. Together with reference TRBV5-4 and TRBJ1-3, the CDR3 gives the full variable domain: ETGVTQSPTHLIKTRGQQVTLRCSSQSGHNTVSWYQQALGQGPQFIFQYYREEENGRGNFPPRFSGLQFPNYSSELNVNALELDDSALYLCASGQGGNTIYFGEGSWLTVV.

V and J are TRBV18 and TRBJ2-7; D is possibly TRBD1 (6 bases). Trimming left V 6 bases short and J 6 bases short, with 15 bases between. CDR1 is KGHSH and CDR2 is LQKENI in the germline V gene. The CDR3 consists of 13 residues. CDR3 in DNA: TGTGCCAGCTCCCAACCGAACAGGGTCGAGCAGTACTTC. It encodes CASSQPNRVEQYF.

The V call is TRBV9, the J call TRBJ2-2; D is possibly TRBD2 (5 bases). The V end was cut by 0 bases, the J end by 6 bases, with 12 bases between. CDR1 SGDLS and CDR2 YYNGEE come from the germline V gene. The CDR3 length is 15 residues. CDR3 DNA sequence: TGTGCCAGCAGCGTAGACAGCGGCACCCCCGGGGAGCTGTTTTTT. This encodes CASSVDSGTPGELFF.

J is TRBJ1-4 and V is TRBV30; D might be TRBD1 (5 bases). The CDR3 extends over 14 amino acids. The germline V and J ends were trimmed by 4 bases and 7 bases, with 16 bases remaining between them. Germline V lookup: CDR1 GTSNPN, CDR2 SVGIG (reference sequence). This CDR3 is CAWTLGVGGEKLFF. CDR3 nucleotide sequence: TGTGCCTGGACTTTAGGGGTCGGGGGTGAAAAACTGTTTTTT.

The chain couples TRBV9 to TRBJ1-3; D is ambiguous. The length of the CDR3 is 17 residues. Per the germline V gene, CDR1 is SGDLS and CDR2 is YYNGEE. V was clipped by 0 bases and J by 0 bases, with 13 bases between them. The DNA of the CDR3 is TGTGCCAGCAGCGTAGGGAGGGCAGCCTACTCTGGAAACACCATATATTTT. Protein sequence: CASSVGRAAYSGNTIYF.

V is TRBV29-1 and J is TRBJ2-3; 7 nucleotides agree with TRBD2. CDR1 is SQVTM, CDR2 ANQGSEA, per germline. The trim removed 3 bases at V and 3 bases at J, leaving 12 bases unmatched. CDR3 length: 16 amino acids. In DNA, the CDR3 is TGCAGCGTTGACGGGGGGTCAACTGTGGGGACAGATACGCAGTATTTT. This translates into CSVDGGSTVGTDTQYF.

This clone appeared a few times. The V gene is TRBV9, the J gene TRBJ2-3; D ambiguous. V lost 4 bases to trimming and J lost 3 bases, with 6 bases between them. From germline, CDR1 is SGDLS and CDR2 YYNGEE. This CDR3 contains 12 residues. The CDR3 is CASSQNTDTQYF. The CDR3 DNA follows: TGTGCCAGCAGCCAAAATACAGATACGCAGTATTTT.

The V and J genes are TRBV5-1 and TRBJ2-2, with 9 bases aligning to TRBD1. Germline V gene lookup returns CDR1 SGHRS and CDR2 YFSETQ. The CDR3 is made up of 16 amino acids. With V trimmed by 0 bases and J by 4 bases, 4 bases remained unmatched. As DNA, the CDR3 is TGCGCCAGCAGCTTGGCCGGGACAGGGATCACCGGGGAGCTGTTTTTT. This codes for CASSLAGTGITGELFF.

The chain combines TRBV5-6 with TRBJ2-7, with 8 nucleotides matching TRBD1. V shed 4 bases and J 7 bases; nucleotides not matched to a gene: 7. The CDR3 extends over 13 amino acids. Looked up from germline, CDR1 is SGHDT and CDR2 is YYEEEE. CDR3 nucleotides: TGTGCCAGCAGCCCGACAGGGGCCAGAGAGCAGTACTTC. Translated: CASSPTGAREQYF.

The rearrangement joins TRBV20-1 to TRBJ2-3, with D perhaps TRBD2 (5 bases). The CDR3 sequence is 11 residues long. The ends were cut back, 6 bases at V and 3 bases at J, with 7 bases in the middle. Germline values: CDR1 DFQATT, CDR2 SNEGSKA (reference sequence). The CDR3 DNA reads as TGCAGTGCCCGAGGGACAGATACGCAGTATTTT. This encodes CSARGTDTQYF.

The chain has TRBV25-1 and TRBJ2-7, with 9 bases identical to TRBD1. Germline CDR1 is MGHDK and CDR2 is SYGVNS. This CDR3 has 15 amino acids. J gave up 3 bases and V 7 bases, and 10 bases lay outside the gene matches. The CDR3, as DNA: TGTGCCAGCACCAATACCCTGACAGGGGGCTACGAGCAGTACTTC. Translating gives CASTNTLTGGYEQYF.

The chain carries TRBV14 and TRBJ2-7; 9 bases fit TRBD2. This CDR3 contains 16 residues. Germline values: CDR1 SGHDN, CDR2 FVKESK. With 2 bases clipped from V and 9 bases from J, the junction kept 14 bases outside the gene matches. CDR3 bases: TGTGCCAGCAGCCAACTACGTCGGGGACTAGCAGGTTTGCAGTACTTC. It specifies CASSQLRRGLAGLQYF.

As to this clone: The sample has other DNA sequences that encode this CDR3 too. The chain couples TRBV2 to TRBJ2-2; 8 bases are a match to TRBD1. With V trimmed by 8 bases and J by 0 bases, 5 bases remained unmatched. The germline V gene encodes CDR1 SNHLY and CDR2 FYNNEI. There are 15 residues in the CDR3. The DNA for the CDR3 is TGTGCCAGCCGTGGGACAGGCTCGAACACCGGGGAGCTGTTTTTT. Amino acid sequence: CASRGTGSNTGELFF.